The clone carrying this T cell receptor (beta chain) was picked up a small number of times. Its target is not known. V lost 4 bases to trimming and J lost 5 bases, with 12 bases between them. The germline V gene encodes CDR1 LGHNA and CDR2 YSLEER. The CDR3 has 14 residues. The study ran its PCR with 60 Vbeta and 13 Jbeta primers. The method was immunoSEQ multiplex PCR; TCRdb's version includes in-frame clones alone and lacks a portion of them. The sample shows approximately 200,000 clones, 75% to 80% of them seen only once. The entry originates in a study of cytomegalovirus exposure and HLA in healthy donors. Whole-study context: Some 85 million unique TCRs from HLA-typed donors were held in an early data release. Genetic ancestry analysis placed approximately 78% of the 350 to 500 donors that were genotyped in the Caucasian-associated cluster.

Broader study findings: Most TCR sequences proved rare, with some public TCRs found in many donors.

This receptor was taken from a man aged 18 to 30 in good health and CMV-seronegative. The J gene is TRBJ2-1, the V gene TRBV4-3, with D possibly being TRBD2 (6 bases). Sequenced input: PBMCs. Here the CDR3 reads CASSPGSADNEQFF. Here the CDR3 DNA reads TGCGCCAGCAGCCCCGGGAGTGCCGACAATGAGCAGTTCTTC.